The T cell receptor beta chain under discussion was sequenced for a study of blood T cells in healthy people across ages. The second PCR ran roughly 6 to 11 cycles with a sample-barcoded 5' primer and J-beta primers. TCRdb called the 5' RACE reads again in MiXCR, with one record for every CDR3 protein. The repertoire consists of 1.5 million to 2 million distinct CDR3 sequences, with roughly 27% occurring once and the leading ten covering approximately 7.7%. Total RNA extracted from each sample amounted to at least 6 micrograms. The length of the CDR3 is 16 residues. Germline CDR1 reads MGHRA; CDR2 reads YSYEKL. V trimming: 0 bases; J trimming: 2 bases; junction bases outside the gene matches: 3. This clonotype was seen only a few times. The antigen is undetermined. Study observations and caveats: Naive CD4+ cell counts and diversity both ran higher in long-lived than in aged donors. The fall in TCR beta diversity per million T cells was roughly linear with age.

The chain has TRBV4-1 and TRBJ2-7; TRBD2 aligns across 11 bases. What was sequenced was blood. The sequence was collected from a young woman in good health. The CDR3 DNA reads as TGCGCCAGCAGCCAAGAATCGACTAGCGGGGCCTACGAGCAGTACTTC. Translated, it gives CASSQESTSGAYEQYF.